The entry that follows covers one T cell receptor (beta chain) sequence. Here immunoSEQ multiplex PCR was the method, and the copy in TCRdb shows in-frame clones only, minus some. This table holds about 130,000 clones, approximately 83% found once. V dropped 3 bases and J dropped 8 bases, with 11 bases sitting between them. The CDR3 runs 13 residues. This entry comes from a study of blood T cell repertoires in COVID-19. The chain uses TRBV12-3 or TRBV12-4 and TRBJ2-1; tentative D call: TRBD1 (5 bases). Sequences were obtained from peripheral blood. This clonotype originated in an elderly woman with acute or convalescent COVID-19. CDR3 in amino acids: CASSFIKGDEQFF. The CDR3 nucleotides read TGTGCCAGCAGTTTTATCAAAGGGGATGAGCAGTTCTTC.